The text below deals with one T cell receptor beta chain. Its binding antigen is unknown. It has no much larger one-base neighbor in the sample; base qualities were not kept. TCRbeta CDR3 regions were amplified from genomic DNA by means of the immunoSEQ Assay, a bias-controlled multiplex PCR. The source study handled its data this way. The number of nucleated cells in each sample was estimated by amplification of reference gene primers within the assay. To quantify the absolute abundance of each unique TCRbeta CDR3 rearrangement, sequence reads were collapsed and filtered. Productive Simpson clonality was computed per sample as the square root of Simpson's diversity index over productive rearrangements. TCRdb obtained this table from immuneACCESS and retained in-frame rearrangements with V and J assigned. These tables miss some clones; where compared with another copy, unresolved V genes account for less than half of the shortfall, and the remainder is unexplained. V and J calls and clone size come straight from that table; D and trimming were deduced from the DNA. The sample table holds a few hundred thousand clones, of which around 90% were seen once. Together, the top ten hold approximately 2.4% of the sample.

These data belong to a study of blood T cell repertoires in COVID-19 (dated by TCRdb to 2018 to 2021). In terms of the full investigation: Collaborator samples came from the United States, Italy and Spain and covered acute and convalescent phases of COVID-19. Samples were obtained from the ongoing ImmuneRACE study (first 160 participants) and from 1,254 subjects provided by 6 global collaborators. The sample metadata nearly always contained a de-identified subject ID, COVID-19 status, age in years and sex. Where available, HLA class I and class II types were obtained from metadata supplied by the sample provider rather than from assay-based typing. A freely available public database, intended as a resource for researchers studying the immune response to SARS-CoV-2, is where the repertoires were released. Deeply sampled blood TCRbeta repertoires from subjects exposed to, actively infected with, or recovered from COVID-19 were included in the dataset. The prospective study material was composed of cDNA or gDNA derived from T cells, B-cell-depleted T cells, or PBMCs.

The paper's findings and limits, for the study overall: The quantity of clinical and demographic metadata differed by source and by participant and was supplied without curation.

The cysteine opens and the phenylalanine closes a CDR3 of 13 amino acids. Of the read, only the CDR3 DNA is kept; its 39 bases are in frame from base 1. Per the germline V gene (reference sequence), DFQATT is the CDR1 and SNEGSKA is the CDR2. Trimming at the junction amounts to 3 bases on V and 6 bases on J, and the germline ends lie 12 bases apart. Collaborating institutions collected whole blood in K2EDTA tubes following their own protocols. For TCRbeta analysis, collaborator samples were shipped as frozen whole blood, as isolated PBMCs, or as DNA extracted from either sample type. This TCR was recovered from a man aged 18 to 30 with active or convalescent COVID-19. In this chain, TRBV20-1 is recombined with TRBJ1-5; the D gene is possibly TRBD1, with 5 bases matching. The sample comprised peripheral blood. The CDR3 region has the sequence CSASMTDFQPQHF. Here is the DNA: TGCAGTGCTAGTATGACAGATTTTCAGCCCCAGCATTTT.